The rows below give T cell receptor beta chains drawn from one sample of a study of immune evolution from preneoplasia to lung adenocarcinoma. Profiling relied on immunoSEQ multiplex PCR, and the TCRdb table lists in-frame clones only, not all of them. The data show over 1,000 clones, over 75% seen once. Sequencing was done on a sample of FFPE adjacent normal lung tissue. These receptors originate from a person between 55 and 69 years old with lung adenocarcinoma. The CDR3 runs from the conserved cysteine through the conserved F or W. A D gene is named only where the DNA matches it firmly. A row's size may be missing; if present it is once, few, many or a size class.

clone size: once
V gene: TRBV13
D gene: .
J gene: TRBJ1-1
CDR3 DNA: TGTGCCAGCAGCAGTACAGGGTTTGAGCGGAACACTGAAGCTTTCTTT
CDR3 protein: CASSSTGFERNTEAFF

clone size: once
V gene: TRBV7-9
D gene: TRBD1
J gene: TRBJ2-1
CDR3 DNA: TGTGCCAGCAGCCCAGGGGGCAATGAGCAGTTCTTC
CDR3 protein: CASSPGGNEQFF

clone size: .
V gene: TRBV6-1
D gene: .
J gene: TRBJ1-3
CDR3 DNA: TGTGCCAGCAGTGAAGCTTACGATGGGGACACCATATATTTT
CDR3 protein: CASSEAYDGDTIYF

clone size: .
V gene: TRBV25-1
D gene: .
J gene: TRBJ2-3
CDR3 DNA: TGTGCCAGCAATTCCCCCGTAGGCACAGATACGCAGTATTTT
CDR3 protein: CASNSPVGTDTQYF

clone size: .
V gene: TRBV29-1
D gene: .
J gene: TRBJ1-4
CDR3 DNA: TGCAGCGTTGGTGGAGGGAGTGAAAAACTGTTTTTT
CDR3 protein: CSVGGGSEKLFF

clone size: .
V gene: TRBV7-8
D gene: .
J gene: TRBJ2-5
CDR3 DNA: TGTGCCAGCAGCTTAGGCAGCCGTGAGACCCAGTACTTC
CDR3 protein: CASSLGSRETQYF

clone size: .
V gene: TRBV28
D gene: .
J gene: TRBJ2-6
CDR3 DNA: TGTGCCAGCAGTAGAGCCAGCTTGACACAAAGTCGGGCCAACGTCCTGACTTTC
CDR3 protein: CASSRASLTQSRANVLTF

clone size: .
V gene: TRBV29-1
D gene: .
J gene: TRBJ1-1
CDR3 DNA: TGCAGCGCACGAACCGCCACTGAAGCTTTCTTT
CDR3 protein: CSARTATEAFF

clone size: .
V gene: TRBV30
D gene: .
J gene: TRBJ2-1
CDR3 DNA: TGTGCCTCCACGGCGGCAGTTTTATACAATGAGCAGTTCTTC
CDR3 protein: CASTAAVLYNEQFF

clone size: .
V gene: TRBV30
D gene: .
J gene: TRBJ2-5
CDR3 DNA: TGTGCCCTGGATCAGGGGCAAGAGACCCAGTACTTC
CDR3 protein: CALDQGQETQYF

clone size: once
V gene: TRBV25-1
D gene: .
J gene: TRBJ2-6
CDR3 DNA: TGTGCCAGCAGTGGTACTGGGGCCAACGTCCTGACTTTC
CDR3 protein: CASSGTGANVLTF

clone size: .
V gene: TRBV7-9
D gene: .
J gene: TRBJ2-1
CDR3 DNA: TGTGCCAGCAGCTCCTTGCAAGGTGAGCAGTTCTTC
CDR3 protein: CASSSLQGEQFF

clone size: .
V gene: TRBV7-9
D gene: TRBD1
J gene: TRBJ1-4
CDR3 DNA: TGTGCCAGCAGCCCAGGGCAGGGGGCCTCGACTAATGAAAAACTGTTTTTT
CDR3 protein: CASSPGQGASTNEKLFF

clone size: .
V gene: TRBV7-3
D gene: .
J gene: TRBJ2-1
CDR3 DNA: TGTGCCAGCAGCCCCGAGGGGAATGAGCAGTTCTTC
CDR3 protein: CASSPEGNEQFF

clone size: .
V gene: TRBV30
D gene: .
J gene: TRBJ1-6
CDR3 DNA: TGTGCCTGGAGTGAGTCTTACAGGTTTTCACCCCTCCACTTT
CDR3 protein: CAWSESYRFSPLHF

clone size: large
V gene: TRBV27
D gene: .
J gene: TRBJ1-4
CDR3 DNA: TGTGCCAGCAGCCCGGACACTACCAATGAAAAACTGTTTTTT
CDR3 protein: CASSPDTTNEKLFF

clone size: .
V gene: TRBV30
D gene: .
J gene: TRBJ1-1
CDR3 DNA: TGTGCCTCACTCCCCCTACAGACTGCGGCTGAAGCTTTCTTT
CDR3 protein: CASLPLQTAAEAFF

clone size: .
V gene: TRBV9
D gene: .
J gene: TRBJ2-1
CDR3 DNA: TGTGCCAGCAGCGTAACGTGGGACAACAATGAGCAGTTCTTC
CDR3 protein: CASSVTWDNNEQFF

clone size: .
V gene: TRBV2
D gene: .
J gene: TRBJ2-7
CDR3 DNA: TGTGCCAGCAACCGGGACCCAATGAACGAGCAGTACTTC
CDR3 protein: CASNRDPMNEQYF

clone size: .
V gene: TRBV5-6
D gene: .
J gene: TRBJ2-5
CDR3 DNA: TGTGCCAGCAGCTTGAAGGGGCAAGAGACCCAGTACTTC
CDR3 protein: CASSLKGQETQYF

clone size: .
V gene: TRBV6-5
D gene: .
J gene: TRBJ2-3
CDR3 DNA: TGTGCCAGCAGTTACGCCACAGGGCCTAGCACAGATACGCAGTATTTT
CDR3 protein: CASSYATGPSTDTQYF

clone size: .
V gene: TRBV30
D gene: .
J gene: TRBJ1-5
CDR3 DNA: TGTGCCTGGAGCGAAAATACTGGGCAGCCCCAGCATTTT
CDR3 protein: CAWSENTGQPQHF

clone size: .
V gene: TRBV11-1
D gene: TRBD1
J gene: TRBJ2-3
CDR3 DNA: TGTGCCAGCATCGCCCGGGACAGGGACACAGATACGCAGTATTTT
CDR3 protein: CASIARDRDTDTQYF

clone size: .
V gene: TRBV19
D gene: .
J gene: TRBJ2-1
CDR3 DNA: TGTGCCAGTAAAGAGGGGTCTTCCTACAATGAGCAGTTCTTC
CDR3 protein: CASKEGSSYNEQFF

clone size: .
V gene: TRBV5-6
D gene: TRBD1
J gene: TRBJ2-7
CDR3 DNA: TGTGCCAGCAGCTCGGGGACAGTTCCCTACGAGCAGTACTTC
CDR3 protein: CASSSGTVPYEQYF

clone size: .
V gene: TRBV6-1
D gene: .
J gene: TRBJ1-1
CDR3 DNA: TGTGCCAGCAGTGTGTCACGAAACACTGAAGCTTTCTTT
CDR3 protein: CASSVSRNTEAFF

clone size: .
V gene: TRBV18
D gene: .
J gene: TRBJ2-1
CDR3 DNA: TGTGCCAGCTCACCGTCTATGGGGTCTGAGCAGTTCTTC
CDR3 protein: CASSPSMGSEQFF

clone size: .
V gene: TRBV20-1
D gene: .
J gene: TRBJ2-7
CDR3 DNA: TGCAGTGCTACCTCTCCTCGGGAGCAGTACTTC
CDR3 protein: CSATSPREQYF

clone size: .
V gene: TRBV19
D gene: .
J gene: TRBJ1-2
CDR3 DNA: TGTGCCAGTAGTGTACTAATGAGGGAAGGCTACACCTTC
CDR3 protein: CASSVLMREGYTF

clone size: .
V gene: TRBV5-1
D gene: .
J gene: TRBJ2-3
CDR3 DNA: TGCGCCAGCAATATTGAGGGTAGCACAGATACGCAGTATTTT
CDR3 protein: CASNIEGSTDTQYF

clone size: .
V gene: TRBV4-1
D gene: TRBD2
J gene: TRBJ2-1
CDR3 DNA: TGCGCCAGCAGCCATTTAGCGGGAGCGAACAATGAGCAGTTCTTC
CDR3 protein: CASSHLAGANNEQFF

clone size: .
V gene: TRBV5-4
D gene: TRBD1
J gene: TRBJ1-2
CDR3 DNA: TGTGCCAGCACCGCGACAGGGGGGAACTATGGCTACACCTTC
CDR3 protein: CASTATGGNYGYTF

clone size: .
V gene: TRBV7-9
D gene: .
J gene: TRBJ1-1
CDR3 DNA: TGTGCCACCTTTTCCTTTAGCGCTGAAGCTTTCTTT
CDR3 protein: CATFSFSAEAFF

clone size: .
V gene: TRBV19
D gene: .
J gene: TRBJ1-2
CDR3 DNA: TGTGCCAGCAGATCAGGGCTTCCTGGCTACACCTTC
CDR3 protein: CASRSGLPGYTF

clone size: .
V gene: TRBV7-2
D gene: TRBD1
J gene: TRBJ2-1
CDR3 DNA: TGTGCCAGCAGCACCTACAGGGGCTCCTACAATGAGCAGTTCTTC
CDR3 protein: CASSTYRGSYNEQFF

clone size: .
V gene: TRBV30
D gene: TRBD1
J gene: TRBJ2-7
CDR3 DNA: TGTGCCTGGAGTGTAAGGGGACAGGGGGCTTCTTACGAGCAGTACTTC
CDR3 protein: CAWSVRGQGASYEQYF

clone size: .
V gene: TRBV18
D gene: .
J gene: TRBJ1-6
CDR3 DNA: TGTGCCAGCTCACCCACGGGAGGGGGGCTCGGAGATAATTCACCCCTCCACTTT
CDR3 protein: CASSPTGGGLGDNSPLHF

clone size: .
V gene: TRBV7-2
D gene: .
J gene: TRBJ2-1
CDR3 DNA: TGTGCCAGCAGCTTAGCGCAGGGTGAGCAGTTCTTC
CDR3 protein: CASSLAQGEQFF

clone size: .
V gene: TRBV15
D gene: .
J gene: TRBJ2-7
CDR3 DNA: TGTGCCACCAGCAGAGATTTTGGATACGAGCAGTACTTC
CDR3 protein: CATSRDFGYEQYF

clone size: .
V gene: TRBV19
D gene: TRBD1
J gene: TRBJ2-5
CDR3 DNA: TGTGCCAGTAGCGGAACCCGCGGACAGGACCCTAAGGGGGAGACCCAGTACTTC
CDR3 protein: CASSGTRGQDPKGETQYF

clone size: .
V gene: TRBV6-1
D gene: .
J gene: TRBJ1-1
CDR3 DNA: TGTGCCAGCAGTGAAGACGGGGCAGTCACTGAAGCTTTCTTT
CDR3 protein: CASSEDGAVTEAFF

clone size: few
V gene: TRBV30
D gene: .
J gene: TRBJ2-1
CDR3 DNA: TGTGCCTGGAGTGTAGGCCTAGGTTCCTACAATGAGCAGTTCTTC
CDR3 protein: CAWSVGLGSYNEQFF

clone size: .
V gene: TRBV4-1
D gene: .
J gene: TRBJ1-1
CDR3 DNA: TGCGCCAGCAGCCAGGGTACCAGAGACACTGAAGCTTTCTTT
CDR3 protein: CASSQGTRDTEAFF

clone size: few
V gene: TRBV9
D gene: .
J gene: TRBJ2-7
CDR3 DNA: TGTGCCAGCAGCGTCGGACAGTTAAACTACGAGCAGTACTTC
CDR3 protein: CASSVGQLNYEQYF

clone size: .
V gene: TRBV18
D gene: TRBD2
J gene: TRBJ2-7
CDR3 DNA: TGTGCCAGCTCACCTAGACCCAACTATAGCGGGGTCTCCTACGAGCAGTACTTC
CDR3 protein: CASSPRPNYSGVSYEQYF

clone size: .
V gene: TRBV30
D gene: .
J gene: TRBJ1-5
CDR3 DNA: TGTGCCTGGAGTGGAGGGAGGGATCAGCCCCAGCATTTT
CDR3 protein: CAWSGGRDQPQHF

clone size: .
V gene: TRBV18
D gene: .
J gene: TRBJ1-1
CDR3 DNA: TGTGCCAGCTCACCAAGAGCCCGTTCGAACACTGAAGCTTTCTTT
CDR3 protein: CASSPRARSNTEAFF

clone size: .
V gene: TRBV28
D gene: .
J gene: TRBJ1-1
CDR3 DNA: TGTGCCAGCAGCCCTAGGGGCAGCACTGAAGCTTTCTTT
CDR3 protein: CASSPRGSTEAFF

clone size: .
V gene: TRBV5-4
D gene: .
J gene: TRBJ2-3
CDR3 DNA: TGTGCCAGCAGCTTGCGGGGCACAGATACGCAGTATTTT
CDR3 protein: CASSLRGTDTQYF

clone size: .
V gene: TRBV28
D gene: .
J gene: TRBJ1-1
CDR3 DNA: TGTGCCAGCAGGTTGGGGCCTTCGGGGACTGAAGCTTTCTTT
CDR3 protein: CASRLGPSGTEAFF

clone size: .
V gene: TRBV11-3
D gene: TRBD2
J gene: TRBJ2-2
CDR3 DNA: TGTGCCAGCAGCACAACTAGCGGGTGGAACACCGGGGAGCTGTTTTTT
CDR3 protein: CASSTTSGWNTGELFF

clone size: once
V gene: TRBV30
D gene: .
J gene: TRBJ2-4
CDR3 DNA: TGTGCCTGGAGCCCGCGGGGCCCCGAGGGTCAGTACTTC
CDR3 protein: CAWSPRGPEGQYF

clone size: .
V gene: TRBV28
D gene: .
J gene: TRBJ1-1
CDR3 DNA: TGTGCCAGCAGTTTAGGCCGGCGGGGGACTGAAGCTTTCTTT
CDR3 protein: CASSLGRRGTEAFF

clone size: .
V gene: TRBV15
D gene: TRBD1
J gene: TRBJ1-5
CDR3 DNA: TGTGCCACCAGAGTCGCGGCCCGGACAGGGAGCAATCAGCCCCAGCATTTT
CDR3 protein: CATRVAARTGSNQPQHF

clone size: .
V gene: TRBV19
D gene: .
J gene: TRBJ2-4
CDR3 DNA: TGTGCCAGTAGTATCACCTTGGGGATTCAGTACTTC
CDR3 protein: CASSITLGIQYF

clone size: few
V gene: TRBV29-1
D gene: .
J gene: TRBJ2-3
CDR3 DNA: TGCAGCGTTGAATGGGGGGATACGCAGTATTTT
CDR3 protein: CSVEWGDTQYF

clone size: .
V gene: TRBV28
D gene: .
J gene: TRBJ2-7
CDR3 DNA: TGTGCCAGCAGTTTAGGCAGGTCGGGGGAGCAGTACTTC
CDR3 protein: CASSLGRSGEQYF

clone size: few
V gene: TRBV2
D gene: .
J gene: TRBJ2-3
CDR3 DNA: TGTGCCAGCAGTACGTCAGATACGCAGTATTTT
CDR3 protein: CASSTSDTQYF

clone size: .
V gene: TRBV9
D gene: .
J gene: TRBJ2-1
CDR3 DNA: TGTGCCAGCAGCCCTTGGACCCCCTACAATGAGCAGTTCTTC
CDR3 protein: CASSPWTPYNEQFF